These T cell receptor beta chains were read from a single sample in a study of T-cell memory formation after mild COVID-19. TCRdb re-analysed the 5' RACE reads in MiXCR, keeping a single row per CDR3 protein. The sample lists 470,000 or so distinct CDR3 sequences; 15% to 20% were seen once. Material for sequencing was PBMCs or a T cell subset sorted from them (not recorded which). These receptors were collected from an adult woman who had mild COVID-19 (a few samples of this study predate the infection). Cell type and time point are not known. Each CDR3 is given with its conserved first and last residue. The D gene is left open where the match is weak. Clone size appears in some rows only: once, few, many, or a class for an expanded clone.

j_gene: TRBJ2-1; d_gene: NA; abundance: few; v_gene: TRBV7-9; CDR3aa: CASSSGPARNEQFF; CDR3nt: TGTGCCAGCAGCTCGGGACCGGCGCGGAATGAGCAGTTCTTC
j_gene: TRBJ1-1; d_gene: NA; abundance: NA; v_gene: TRBV11-2; CDR3aa: CASSFDGWHNPADTEAFF; CDR3nt: TGTGCCAGCAGCTTTGATGGCTGGCACAATCCGGCGGACACTGAAGCTTTCTTT
j_gene: TRBJ2-7; d_gene: NA; abundance: NA; v_gene: TRBV21-1; CDR3aa: CASSKRHDGDRLPDEQYF; CDR3nt: TGTGCCAGCAGCAAACGACACGACGGGGACAGGCTCCCCGACGAGCAGTACTTC
j_gene: TRBJ2-7; d_gene: NA; abundance: few; v_gene: TRBV6-6; CDR3aa: CASSYQAGEQYF; CDR3nt: TGTGCCAGCAGTTACCAGGCGGGGGAGCAGTACTTC
j_gene: TRBJ2-2; d_gene: NA; abundance: few; v_gene: TRBV19; CDR3aa: CASKAEHARNTGELFF; CDR3nt: TGTGCCAGTAAAGCAGAACATGCACGTAACACCGGGGAGCTGTTTTTT
j_gene: TRBJ2-3; d_gene: NA; abundance: few; v_gene: TRBV29-1; CDR3aa: CSVGNSGVRDTQYF; CDR3nt: TGCAGCGTTGGTAATTCCGGGGTGAGAGATACGCAGTATTTT
j_gene: TRBJ2-3; d_gene: NA; abundance: few; v_gene: TRBV12-3/TRBV12-4; CDR3aa: CASSSGAGSFTDTQYF; CDR3nt: TGTGCCAGCAGTTCAGGGGCCGGTTCCTTCACAGATACGCAGTATTTT
j_gene: TRBJ1-5; d_gene: NA; abundance: many; v_gene: TRBV5-1; CDR3aa: CASSLADGQPQHF; CDR3nt: TGCGCCAGCAGCTTGGCCGATGGTCAGCCCCAGCATTTT
j_gene: TRBJ1-1; d_gene: NA; abundance: many; v_gene: TRBV10-3; CDR3aa: CAIRSGLSGGTEAFF; CDR3nt: TGTGCCATCAGATCCGGACTCTCGGGAGGGACTGAAGCTTTCTTT
j_gene: TRBJ2-6; d_gene: TRBD2; abundance: NA; v_gene: TRBV7-2; CDR3aa: CASSLGSGRAWAGANVLTF; CDR3nt: TGTGCCAGCAGCTTAGGTAGCGGGAGAGCGTGGGCTGGGGCCAACGTCCTGACTTTC
j_gene: TRBJ1-2; d_gene: NA; abundance: NA; v_gene: TRBV20-1; CDR3aa: CSATGPAGHGYTF; CDR3nt: TGCAGTGCTACAGGACCCGCGGGACATGGCTACACCTTC
j_gene: TRBJ2-1; d_gene: TRBD2; abundance: few; v_gene: TRBV5-1; CDR3aa: CASSLGGTSGANEQFF; CDR3nt: TGCGCCAGCAGCTTGGGGGGGACTAGCGGGGCTAATGAGCAGTTCTTC
j_gene: TRBJ2-6; d_gene: NA; abundance: NA; v_gene: TRBV9; CDR3aa: CASSWSVGSGANVLTF; CDR3nt: TGTGCCAGCAGCTGGTCCGTAGGCTCTGGGGCCAACGTCCTGACTTTC
j_gene: TRBJ2-3; d_gene: NA; abundance: NA; v_gene: TRBV12-3/TRBV12-4; CDR3aa: CASSLRGQGFDF; CDR3nt: TGTGCCAGCAGTTTAAGGGGACAAGGGTTTGATTTT
j_gene: TRBJ2-7; d_gene: TRBD1; abundance: NA; v_gene: TRBV29-1; CDR3aa: CSVVFGTGGHEQYF; CDR3nt: TGCAGCGTTGTGTTTGGGACAGGGGGCCACGAGCAGTACTTC
j_gene: TRBJ2-3; d_gene: NA; abundance: NA; v_gene: TRBV5-6; CDR3aa: CASSLEGTGTGDTQYF; CDR3nt: TGTGCCAGCAGCTTGGAGGGGACTGGAACGGGAGATACGCAGTATTTT
j_gene: TRBJ2-7; d_gene: TRBD1; abundance: few; v_gene: TRBV20-1; CDR3aa: CSASLAGTGREVPYEQYF; CDR3nt: TGCAGTGCTAGTCTAGCCGGGACAGGTAGGGAAGTCCCCTACGAGCAGTACTTC
j_gene: TRBJ2-7; d_gene: NA; abundance: once; v_gene: TRBV6-1; CDR3aa: CASSNGTISYEQYF; CDR3nt: TGTGCCAGCAGTAACGGGACAATTTCCTACGAGCAGTACTTC
j_gene: TRBJ2-1; d_gene: TRBD1; abundance: NA; v_gene: TRBV6-1; CDR3aa: CASSSRDRDYNEQFF; CDR3nt: TGTGCCAGCAGTAGCCGGGACAGGGATTACAATGAGCAGTTCTTC
j_gene: TRBJ2-1; d_gene: TRBD2; abundance: NA; v_gene: TRBV12-3/TRBV12-4; CDR3aa: CASRFWGLAGSYNEQFF; CDR3nt: TGTGCCAGCAGATTCTGGGGACTAGCCGGCTCCTACAATGAGCAGTTCTTC
j_gene: TRBJ2-1; d_gene: NA; abundance: few; v_gene: TRBV4-2; CDR3aa: CASSDIGEQFF; CDR3nt: TGTGCCAGCAGCGACATTGGTGAGCAGTTCTTC
j_gene: TRBJ2-7; d_gene: TRBD1; abundance: few; v_gene: TRBV10-3; CDR3aa: CAISDVTGTPFRDYEQYF; CDR3nt: TGTGCCATCAGTGACGTGACAGGGACACCCTTTCGGGACTACGAGCAGTACTTC
j_gene: TRBJ1-2; d_gene: NA; abundance: NA; v_gene: TRBV19; CDR3aa: CASSPTSWGAGGYTF; CDR3nt: TGTGCCAGTAGTCCCACATCGTGGGGGGCCGGTGGCTACACCTTC
j_gene: TRBJ1-4; d_gene: NA; abundance: few; v_gene: TRBV6-5; CDR3aa: CASSLGTVSNEKLFF; CDR3nt: TGTGCCAGCAGTTTGGGGACTGTTTCTAATGAAAAACTGTTTTTT
j_gene: TRBJ2-1; d_gene: TRBD2; abundance: NA; v_gene: TRBV14; CDR3aa: CASSQVGLAGGYYNEQFF; CDR3nt: TGTGCCAGCAGCCAAGTAGGGCTAGCGGGAGGGTACTACAATGAGCAGTTCTTC
j_gene: TRBJ1-2; d_gene: NA; abundance: NA; v_gene: TRBV18; CDR3aa: CASSPDTGENYGYTF; CDR3nt: TGTGCCAGCTCACCCGATACAGGAGAGAACTATGGCTACACCTTC
j_gene: TRBJ2-3; d_gene: TRBD2; abundance: NA; v_gene: TRBV12-3/TRBV12-4; CDR3aa: CASSPRVGGFTDTQYF; CDR3nt: TGTGCCAGCAGTCCGAGGGTGGGGGGGTTCACAGATACGCAGTATTTT
j_gene: TRBJ1-5; d_gene: NA; abundance: NA; v_gene: TRBV4-2; CDR3aa: CASSQDVAGNQPQHF; CDR3nt: TGTGCCAGCAGCCAAGATGTCGCGGGAAATCAGCCCCAGCATTTT
j_gene: TRBJ1-5; d_gene: NA; abundance: NA; v_gene: TRBV6-5; CDR3aa: CASSLKGVVRGQPQHF; CDR3nt: TGTGCCAGCAGCCTAAAGGGGGTGGTACGGGGGCAGCCCCAGCATTTT
j_gene: TRBJ2-5; d_gene: NA; abundance: few; v_gene: TRBV4-1; CDR3aa: CASSHGWTQYF; CDR3nt: TGCGCCAGCAGCCATGGGTGGACCCAGTACTTC
j_gene: TRBJ2-2; d_gene: NA; abundance: few; v_gene: TRBV7-8; CDR3aa: CASSLVGLETNTGELFF; CDR3nt: TGTGCCAGCAGCTTAGTTGGGCTAGAGACGAACACCGGGGAGCTGTTTTTT
j_gene: TRBJ2-4; d_gene: TRBD1; abundance: many; v_gene: TRBV5-1; CDR3aa: CASSLGDRNKNIQYF; CDR3nt: TGCGCCAGCAGCTTGGGGGACAGGAACAAAAACATTCAGTACTTC
j_gene: TRBJ2-7; d_gene: NA; abundance: NA; v_gene: TRBV4-3; CDR3aa: CASSQDYGSYEQYF; CDR3nt: TGCGCCAGCAGCCAAGATTACGGTTCCTACGAGCAGTACTTC
j_gene: TRBJ1-2; d_gene: NA; abundance: NA; v_gene: TRBV30; CDR3aa: CAWSENRDYTF; CDR3nt: TGTGCCTGGAGTGAAAACAGGGACTACACCTTC
j_gene: TRBJ1-1; d_gene: TRBD1; abundance: few; v_gene: TRBV24-1; CDR3aa: CATSDLRQGTGTEAFF; CDR3nt: TGTGCCACCAGTGATCTCCGACAGGGAACGGGCACTGAAGCTTTCTTT
j_gene: TRBJ2-7; d_gene: TRBD2; abundance: many; v_gene: TRBV12-5; CDR3aa: CASGFSGRKHEQYF; CDR3nt: TGTGCTAGTGGTTTTAGCGGGAGGAAGCACGAGCAGTACTTC
j_gene: TRBJ2-1; d_gene: NA; abundance: few; v_gene: TRBV5-1; CDR3aa: CASSFQGGYNEQFF; CDR3nt: TGCGCCAGCAGCTTCCAGGGGGGCTACAATGAGCAGTTCTTC
j_gene: TRBJ2-1; d_gene: NA; abundance: NA; v_gene: TRBV6-4; CDR3aa: CASSPTSGGGRNEQFF; CDR3nt: TGTGCCAGCAGTCCAACTTCAGGGGGGGGGCGGAATGAGCAGTTCTTC
j_gene: TRBJ1-5; d_gene: TRBD1; abundance: NA; v_gene: TRBV19; CDR3aa: CASSTPGQGAGNQPQHF; CDR3nt: TGTGCCAGTAGTACCCCGGGACAGGGGGCCGGCAATCAGCCCCAGCATTTT